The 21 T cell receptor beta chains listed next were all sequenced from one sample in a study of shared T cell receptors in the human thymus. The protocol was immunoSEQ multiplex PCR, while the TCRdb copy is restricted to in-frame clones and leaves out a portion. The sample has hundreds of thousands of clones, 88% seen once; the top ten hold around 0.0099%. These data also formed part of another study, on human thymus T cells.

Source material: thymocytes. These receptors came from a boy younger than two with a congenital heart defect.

The CDR3 DNA reads TGTGCCAGCAGCCAAGATGCCCCCGGACAGGGGGTGGCTTTCTTT. This sequence encodes CASSQDAPGQGVAFF. The V and J genes are TRBV14 and TRBJ1-1, with TRBD1 matching over 10 bases. After removal of 0 bases from V and 11 bases from J, the junction contained 9 bases not matched to a gene. The germline V gene has CDR1 SGHDN and CDR2 FVKESK. The CDR3 consists of 15 residues.

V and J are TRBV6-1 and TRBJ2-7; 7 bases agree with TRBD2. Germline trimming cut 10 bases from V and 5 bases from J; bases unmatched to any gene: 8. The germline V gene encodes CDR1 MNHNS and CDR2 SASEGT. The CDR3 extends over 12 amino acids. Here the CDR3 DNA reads TGTGCCATCTGGGGAGGGATCGACGAGCAGTACTTC. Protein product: CAIWGGIDEQYF.

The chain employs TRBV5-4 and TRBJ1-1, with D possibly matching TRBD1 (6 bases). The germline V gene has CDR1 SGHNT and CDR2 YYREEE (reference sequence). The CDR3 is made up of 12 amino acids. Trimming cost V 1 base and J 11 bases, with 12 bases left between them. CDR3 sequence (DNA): TGTGCCAGCAGCTTGAGTCACAGGGATGCTTTCTTT. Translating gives CASSLSHRDAFF.

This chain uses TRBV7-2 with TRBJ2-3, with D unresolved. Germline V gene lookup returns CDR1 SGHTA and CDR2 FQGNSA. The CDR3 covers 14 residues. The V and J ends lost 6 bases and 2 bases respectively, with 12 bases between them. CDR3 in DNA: TGTGCCAGCAGACCCAGACTGAACACAGATACGCAGTATTTT. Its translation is CASRPRLNTDTQYF.

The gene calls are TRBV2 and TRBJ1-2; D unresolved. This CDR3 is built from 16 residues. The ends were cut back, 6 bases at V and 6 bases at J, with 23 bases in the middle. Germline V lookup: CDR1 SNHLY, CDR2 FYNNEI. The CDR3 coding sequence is TGTGCCAGCAGGGTATCCCCGAGGCCCCCATCCGATGGCTACACCTTC. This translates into CASRVSPRPPSDGYTF.

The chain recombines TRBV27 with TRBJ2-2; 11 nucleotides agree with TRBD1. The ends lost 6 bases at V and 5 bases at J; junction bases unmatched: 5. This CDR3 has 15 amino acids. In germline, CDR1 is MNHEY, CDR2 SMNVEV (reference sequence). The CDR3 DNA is TGTGCCAGCAGCAGGACAGGGGGCATTACCGGGGAGCTGTTTTTT. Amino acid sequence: CASSRTGGITGELFF.

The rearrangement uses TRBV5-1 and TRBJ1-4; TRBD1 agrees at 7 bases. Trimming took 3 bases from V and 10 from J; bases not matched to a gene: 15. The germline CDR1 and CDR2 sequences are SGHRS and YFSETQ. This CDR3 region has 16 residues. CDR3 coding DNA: TGCGCCAGCAGCTCCATCCCGGGACAGCCAATCGGAAAACTGTTTTTT. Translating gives CASSSIPGQPIGKLFF.

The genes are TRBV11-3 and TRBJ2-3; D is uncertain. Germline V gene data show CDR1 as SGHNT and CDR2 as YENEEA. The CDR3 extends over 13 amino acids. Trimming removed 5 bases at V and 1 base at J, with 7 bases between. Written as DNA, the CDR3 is TGTGCCAGCAGCAATCCTCGCACAGATACGCAGTATTTT. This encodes CASSNPRTDTQYF.

CDR3 sequence reads: CASSQERLAGEVWETQYF. For the CDR3, the DNA is TGTGCCAGCAGCCAAGAGCGACTAGCGGGAGAGGTTTGGGAGACCCAGTACTTC. This sequence joins TRBV4-2 and TRBJ2-5, with 12 bases matching TRBD2. The CDR3 totals 18 residues. Germline loops: CDR1 LGHNA, CDR2 YNFKEQ. The ends lost 0 bases at V and 5 bases at J; junction bases unmatched: 10.

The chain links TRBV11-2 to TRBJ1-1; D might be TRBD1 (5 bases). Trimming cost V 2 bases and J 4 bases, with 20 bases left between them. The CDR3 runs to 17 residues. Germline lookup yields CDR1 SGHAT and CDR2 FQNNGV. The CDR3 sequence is CASSLTRGSLEGTEAFF. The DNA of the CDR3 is TGTGCCAGCAGCTTAACAAGGGGCTCATTGGAGGGCACTGAAGCTTTCTTT.

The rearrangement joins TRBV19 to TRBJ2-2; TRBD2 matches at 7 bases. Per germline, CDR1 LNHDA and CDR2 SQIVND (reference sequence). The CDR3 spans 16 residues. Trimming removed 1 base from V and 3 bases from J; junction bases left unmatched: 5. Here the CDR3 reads CASSIAAGVYTGELFF. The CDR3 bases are TGTGCCAGTAGTATAGCTGCGGGGGTCTACACCGGGGAGCTGTTTTTT.

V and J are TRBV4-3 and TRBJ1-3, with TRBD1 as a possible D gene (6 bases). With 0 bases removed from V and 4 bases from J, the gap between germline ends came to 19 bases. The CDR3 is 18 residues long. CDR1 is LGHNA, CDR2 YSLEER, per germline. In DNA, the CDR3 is TGCGCCAGCAGCCAAGATCAGGGGACCTTAGGGTACGGAAACACCATATATTTT. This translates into CASSQDQGTLGYGNTIYF.

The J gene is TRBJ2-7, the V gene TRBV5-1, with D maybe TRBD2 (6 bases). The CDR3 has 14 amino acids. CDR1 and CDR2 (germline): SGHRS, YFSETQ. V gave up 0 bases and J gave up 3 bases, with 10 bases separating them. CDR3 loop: CASSLGREDYEQYF. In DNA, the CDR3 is TGCGCCAGCAGCTTGGGCAGGGAGGACTACGAGCAGTACTTC.

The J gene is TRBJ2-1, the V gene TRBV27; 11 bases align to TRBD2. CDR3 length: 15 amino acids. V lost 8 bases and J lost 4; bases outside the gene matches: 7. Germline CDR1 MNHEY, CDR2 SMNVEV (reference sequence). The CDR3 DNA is TGTGCCAGCCGGACTAGCGGGCCGAGTTACAATGAGCAGTTCTTC. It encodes CASRTSGPSYNEQFF.

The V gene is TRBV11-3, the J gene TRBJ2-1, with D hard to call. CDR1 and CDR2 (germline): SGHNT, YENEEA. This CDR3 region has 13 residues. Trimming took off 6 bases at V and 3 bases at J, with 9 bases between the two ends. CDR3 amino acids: CASRPDFYNEQFF. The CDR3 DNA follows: TGTGCCAGCAGACCAGACTTCTACAATGAGCAGTTCTTC.

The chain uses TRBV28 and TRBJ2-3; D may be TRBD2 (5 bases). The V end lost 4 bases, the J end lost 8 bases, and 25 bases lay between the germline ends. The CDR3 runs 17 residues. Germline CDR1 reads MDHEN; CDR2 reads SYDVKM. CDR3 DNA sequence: TGTGCCAGCAGTTGCGGATCTCCCACAATCGGGGTGGGTACGCAGTATTTT. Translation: CASSCGSPTIGVGTQYF.

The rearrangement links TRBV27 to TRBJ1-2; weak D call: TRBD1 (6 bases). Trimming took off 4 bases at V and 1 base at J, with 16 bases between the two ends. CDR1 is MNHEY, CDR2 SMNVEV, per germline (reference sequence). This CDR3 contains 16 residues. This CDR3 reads CASSSGGGAFNYGYTF. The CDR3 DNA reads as TGTGCCAGCAGTTCCGGTGGGGGGGCGTTTAACTATGGCTACACCTTC.

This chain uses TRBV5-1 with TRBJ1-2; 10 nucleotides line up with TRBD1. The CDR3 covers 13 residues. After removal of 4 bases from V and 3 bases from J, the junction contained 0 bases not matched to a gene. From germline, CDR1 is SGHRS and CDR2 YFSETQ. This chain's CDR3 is CASSGTGDYGYTF. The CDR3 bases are TGCGCCAGCAGCGGGACAGGGGACTATGGCTACACCTTC.

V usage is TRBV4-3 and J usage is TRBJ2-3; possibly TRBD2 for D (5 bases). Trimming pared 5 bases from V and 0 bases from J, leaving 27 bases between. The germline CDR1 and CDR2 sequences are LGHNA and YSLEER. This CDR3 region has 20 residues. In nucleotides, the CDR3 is TGCGCCAGCAGCGGAGGACTCGGAGGAGAACTTTCTACTAGCACAGATACGCAGTATTTT. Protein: CASSGGLGGELSTSTDTQYF.

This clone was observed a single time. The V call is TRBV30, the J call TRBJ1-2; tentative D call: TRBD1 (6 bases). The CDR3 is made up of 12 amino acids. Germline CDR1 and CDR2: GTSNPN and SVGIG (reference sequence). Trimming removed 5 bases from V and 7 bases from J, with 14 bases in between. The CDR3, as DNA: TGTGCCTGGCTTAGGAGGGGGGGTGGCTACACCTTC. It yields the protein CAWLRRGGGYTF. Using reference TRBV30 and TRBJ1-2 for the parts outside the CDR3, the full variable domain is SQTIHQWPATLVQPVGSPLSLECTVEGTSNPNLYWYRQAAGRGLQLLFYSVGIGQISSEVPQNLSASRPQDRQFILSSKKLLLSDSGFYLCAWLRRGGGYTFGSGTRLTVV.

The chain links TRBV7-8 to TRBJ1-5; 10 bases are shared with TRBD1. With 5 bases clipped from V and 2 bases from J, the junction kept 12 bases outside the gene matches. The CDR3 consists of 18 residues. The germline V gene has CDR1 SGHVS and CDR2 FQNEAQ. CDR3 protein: CASSPGTGVFSGNQPQHF. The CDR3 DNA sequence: TGTGCCAGCAGCCCGGGGACAGGGGTTTTTTCGGGCAATCAGCCCCAGCATTTT. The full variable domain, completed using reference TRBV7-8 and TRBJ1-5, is GAGVSQSPRYKVAKRGQDVALRCDPISGHVSLFWYQQALGQGPEFLTYFQNEAQLDKSGLPSDRFFAERPEGSVSTLKIQRTQQEDSAVYLCASSPGTGVFSGNQPQHFGDGTRLSIL.